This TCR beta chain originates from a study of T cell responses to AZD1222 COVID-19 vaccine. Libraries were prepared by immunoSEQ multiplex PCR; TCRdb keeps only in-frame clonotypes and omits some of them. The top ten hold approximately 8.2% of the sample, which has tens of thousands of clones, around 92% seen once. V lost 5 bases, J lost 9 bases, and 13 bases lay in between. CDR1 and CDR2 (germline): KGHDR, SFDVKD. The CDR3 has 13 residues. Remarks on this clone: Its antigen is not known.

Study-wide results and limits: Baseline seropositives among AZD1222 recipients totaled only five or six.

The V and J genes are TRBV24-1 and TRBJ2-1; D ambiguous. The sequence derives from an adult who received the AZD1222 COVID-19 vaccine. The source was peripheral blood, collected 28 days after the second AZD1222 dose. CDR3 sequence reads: CATSAVRVGEQFF. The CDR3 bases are TGTGCCACCAGTGCTGTTAGGGTGGGTGAGCAGTTCTTC.